The 10 T cell receptor beta chains below all came from one sample that was sequenced in a study of T cells after yellow fever vaccination. Each CDR3 protein gets one entry after TCRdb re-called the 5' RACE reads with MiXCR. The top ten clones hold nearly 2.5% of a sample with roughly 120,000 distinct CDR3 sequences, nearly 7.5% of them seen once. Material: CD4+ T cells sorted from PBMCs, obtained roughly 10 days after the first yellow fever vaccination. These TCRs come from a man younger than 30 who received the YFV17D yellow fever vaccine.

V is TRBV14 and J is TRBJ1-1, with D possibly TRBD1 on 5 matching bases. Germline V CDR1 and CDR2: SGHDN, FVKESK. V gave up 3 bases and J gave up 5 bases, with 19 bases separating them. The CDR3 extends over 16 amino acids. In DNA, the CDR3 is TGTGCCAGCAGCCACCGGAGTGGTGGGGGAAGGACTGAAGCTTTCTTT. Its translation is CASSHRSGGGRTEAFF. Using reference TRBV14 and TRBJ1-1 for the parts outside the CDR3, the full variable domain is EAGVTQFPSHSVIEKGQTVTLRCDPISGHDNLYWYRRVMGKEIKFLLHFVKESKQDESGMPNNRFLAERTGGTYSTLKVQPAELEDSGVYFCASSHRSGGGRTEAFFGQGTRLTVV.

This clonotype was seen at least ten times. The rearrangement joins TRBV4-3 to TRBJ1-6, with TRBD1 as a possible D gene (6 bases). This CDR3 has 18 residues. Germline lookup yields CDR1 LGHNA and CDR2 YSLEER. Trimming took off 4 bases at V and 10 bases at J, with 26 bases between the two ends. CDR3 in DNA: TGCGCCAGCAGCCTCCTTGGGGGCTCAGGGGTATATCGATCACCCCTCCACTTT. It translates to CASSLLGGSGVYRSPLHF.

This clonotype showed up many times. The chain recombines TRBV20-1 with TRBJ1-1, with no clear D. CDR1 and CDR2 (germline): DFQATT, SNEGSKA (reference sequence). The CDR3 is made up of 17 amino acids. The ends were cut back, 0 bases at V and 1 base at J, with 18 bases in the middle. The CDR3 protein is CSARDGIVSSGNTEAFF. The CDR3 bases are TGCAGTGCTAGAGATGGGATTGTCAGCTCTGGGAACACTGAAGCTTTCTTT.

For this clonotype: The junction and the germline gene differ at one end; a read error may be behind it. This rearrangement joins TRBV28 to TRBJ2-3, with D possibly being TRBD2 (5 bases). The CDR3 is 13 residues long. Germline values: CDR1 MDHEN, CDR2 SYDVKM. CDR3 sequence: CTSSLLEYDTQYF. The CDR3 coding sequence is TGTACCAGCAGTTTACTAGAGTATGATACGCAGTATTTT.

There are a few counts of this clonotype. The gene calls are TRBV7-3 and TRBJ2-6; D perhaps matches TRBD1 (6 bases). The CDR3 has 17 amino acids. Per germline, CDR1 SGHTA and CDR2 FQGTGA. The ends were cut back, 5 bases at V and 6 bases at J, with 20 bases in the middle. CDR3 nucleotide sequence: TGTGCCAGCAGCCCTTTTTCCGGGACAAGTACGGCCAACGTCCTGACTTTC. It translates to CASSPFSGTSTANVLTF.

The chain's CDR3 is CASSPKQGQGANEQFF. CDR3 sequence (DNA): TGTGCCAGCAGTCCCAAACAGGGACAGGGGGCCAATGAGCAGTTCTTC. This chain links TRBV6-4 with TRBJ2-1; 12 bases agree with TRBD1. V shed 5 bases and J 6 bases; nucleotides not matched to a gene: 8. The germline V gene has CDR1 MRHNA and CDR2 SNTAGT. The CDR3 covers 16 residues.

This clonotype was counted ten times or more. The chain combines TRBV5-4 with TRBJ2-1; 7 bases line up with TRBD2. Germline CDR1 SGHNT, CDR2 YYREEE (reference sequence). J was trimmed by 1 base and V by 0 bases; bases with no gene match: 1. The CDR3 is 15 residues long. The CDR3 loop is CASSLERGSYNEQFF. In DNA, the CDR3 is TGTGCCAGCAGCTTGGAGCGGGGTTCCTACAATGAGCAGTTCTTC.

This clonotype was detected many times. This chain connects TRBV9 to TRBJ2-2; TRBD1 aligns across 7 bases. Germline trimming cut 2 bases from V and 6 bases from J; bases unmatched to any gene: 4. Germline V lookup: CDR1 SGDLS, CDR2 YYNGEE. The CDR3 runs to 14 residues. The CDR3 reads CASSVSDRPGELFF. In DNA form, the CDR3 reads TGTGCCAGCAGCGTTTCGGACAGGCCCGGGGAGCTGTTTTTT.

This sequence joins TRBV20-1 and TRBJ2-3, with 13 bases lining up with TRBD2. The trim removed 5 bases at V and 3 bases at J, leaving 8 bases unmatched. This CDR3 is 16 amino acids long. In germline, CDR1 is DFQATT, CDR2 SNEGSKA (reference sequence). CDR3 sequence (DNA): TGCAGTGCTCCGGATAGGGGACTAGCGGGGACAGATACGCAGTATTTT. It specifies CSAPDRGLAGTDTQYF.

This clonotype was recorded many times. The V call is TRBV18, the J call TRBJ2-1; TRBD1 matches at 7 bases. After removal of 6 bases from V and 5 bases from J, the junction contained 4 bases not matched to a gene. From germline, CDR1 is KGHSH and CDR2 LQKENI. The CDR3 is 13 amino acids. CDR3 DNA sequence: TGTGCCAGCTCTCCGACAGGGAACAATGAGCAGTTCTTC. Translating gives CASSPTGNNEQFF.